One sample yielded the 25 T cell receptor beta chains listed below, sequenced in a study of blood T cell repertoires in COVID-19. Some clones are missing from TCRdb's copy, which holds only in-frame ones; the method was immunoSEQ multiplex PCR. The table shows about 220,000 clones, with around 81% occurring only once. Sequencing input: peripheral blood. Every receptor here comes from a woman in her 70s with acute or convalescent COVID-19.

The chain is built from TRBV30 and TRBJ1-2, with D possibly matching TRBD1 (6 bases). This CDR3 spans 15 amino acids. The germline V and J ends were trimmed by 1 base and 8 bases, with 20 bases remaining between them. Germline-derived CDR1 and CDR2 are GTSNPN and SVGIG (reference sequence). The CDR3 DNA follows: TGTGCCTGGAGTGGGGACACGCCTGTGATTGGAGGCTACACCTTC. This sequence encodes CAWSGDTPVIGGYTF.

As regards this clone: This CDR3 is also generated by other DNA sequences in the sample. This CDR3 is CASSLGEGNTEAFF. CDR3 bases: TGCGCCAGCAGCTTAGGGGAGGGGAACACTGAAGCTTTCTTT. The V and J genes are TRBV5-1 and TRBJ1-1; TRBD1 is a possible D gene (5 bases). In germline, CDR1 is SGHRS, CDR2 YFSETQ. V was pared by 2 bases and J by 1 base, with 9 bases between. This CDR3 spans 14 amino acids.

This chain links TRBV7-8 with TRBJ2-5; D is unresolved. This CDR3 spans 14 amino acids. CDR1 is SGHVS, CDR2 FQNEAQ, per germline. Trimming took 0 bases from V and 5 from J, leaving 10 bases between them. The CDR3 protein is CASSLARESETQYF. CDR3 nucleotides: TGTGCCAGCAGCTTAGCCCGAGAGAGTGAGACCCAGTACTTC. Supplemented by reference TRBV7-8 and TRBJ2-5, the full variable domain reads GAGVSQSPRYKVAKRGQDVALRCDPISGHVSLFWYQQALGQGPEFLTYFQNEAQLDKSGLPSDRFFAERPEGSVSTLKIQRTQQEDSAVYLCASSLARESETQYFGPGTRLLVL.

The CDR3 sequence is CASSSTGTTEAFF. The CDR3 DNA sequence: TGCGCCAGCAGCTCCACAGGGACCACTGAAGCTTTCTTT. This chain links TRBV5-1 with TRBJ1-1; D possibly corresponds to TRBD1 (6 bases). CDR3 length equals 13 residues. Trimming took 3 bases from V and 4 from J, leaving 10 bases between them. Germline lookup yields CDR1 SGHRS and CDR2 YFSETQ.

The rearrangement joins TRBV5-5 to TRBJ1-6; 7 nucleotides line up with TRBD1. This CDR3 has 16 amino acids. V shed 4 bases and J 9 bases; nucleotides not matched to a gene: 13. The germline V gene encodes CDR1 SGHKS and CDR2 YYEKEE (reference sequence). CDR3 nucleotide sequence: TGTGCCAGCAGCGAGATTCCAGGGGGATCTAGTTCACCCCTCCACTTT. This gives the protein CASSEIPGGSSSPLHF.

This clone was seen just once. The CDR3: CASITSGQGSVPYF. CDR3 sequence (DNA): TGTGCCAGCATCACATCCGGACAGGGAAGCGTACCGTACTTC. The rearrangement joins TRBV13 to TRBJ2-7, with 8 bases aligning to TRBD1. V dropped 7 bases and J dropped 12; count of bases not matched to a gene: 17. Germline assignment: CDR1 PRHDT and CDR2 FYEKMQ (reference sequence). There are 14 residues in the CDR3.

This clone was seen a handful of times. CDR3 amino acids: CASSWTVQETQYF. DNA for the CDR3: TGCGCCAGCAGCTGGACAGTTCAAGAGACCCAGTACTTC. V is TRBV5-1 and J is TRBJ2-5, with a possible D match to TRBD1 (6 bases). The CDR3 has 13 amino acids. V was clipped by 3 bases and J by 2 bases, with 8 bases between them. Germline-derived CDR1 and CDR2 are SGHRS and YFSETQ.

The chain is built from TRBV30 and TRBJ1-5; tentative D call: TRBD1 (5 bases). The germline CDR1 and CDR2 sequences are GTSNPN and SVGIG (reference sequence). V lost 0 bases and J 4 bases, leaving 10 bases between the germline ends. The CDR3 runs to 14 residues. CDR3 sequence: CAWSVLAGNQPQHF. The CDR3 DNA reads TGTGCCTGGAGTGTACTGGCAGGGAATCAGCCCCAGCATTTT.

In this sample, this clone turned up once. This chain uses TRBV6-5 with TRBJ2-3, with D possibly TRBD2 on 5 matching bases. Germline V gene data show CDR1 as MNHEY and CDR2 as SVGAGI. The CDR3 runs 12 residues. V lost 6 bases to trimming and J lost 4 bases, with 8 bases between them. The CDR3: CASREGPDTQYF. CDR3 nucleotide sequence: TGTGCCAGCAGAGAGGGCCCAGATACGCAGTATTTT.

The chain has TRBV9 and TRBJ2-2; 7 nucleotides align to TRBD1. The CDR3 is 16 amino acids. Germline V gene sequence: CDR1 SGDLS, CDR2 YYNGEE. Trimming cost V 3 bases and J 2 bases; bases outside gene matches: 7. The CDR3 loop reads CASSGHRGPNTGELFF. The DNA of the CDR3 is TGTGCCAGCAGCGGACACAGGGGACCCAACACCGGGGAGCTGTTTTTT.

The J gene is TRBJ2-2, the V gene TRBV7-2; D is undetermined. The CDR3 covers 13 residues. Trimming stripped 6 bases from V and 8 bases from J, with 13 bases between. Germline-derived CDR1 and CDR2 are SGHTA and FQGNSA. CDR3 DNA: TGTGCCAGCAGTTTACCAGGTTGGGGGGAGCTGTTTTTT. It translates to CASSLPGWGELFF.

The chain carries TRBV5-6 and TRBJ2-7; possible D gene TRBD1, 6 bases. Germline CDR1 and CDR2: SGHDT and YYEEEE. This CDR3 is built from 15 residues. Trimming removed 4 bases at V and 0 bases at J, with 14 bases between. This CDR3 reads CASSIPGTFSYEQYV. CDR3 nucleotide sequence: TGTGCCAGCAGCATACCCGGGACATTCTCCTACGAGCAGTACGTC.

This sequence joins TRBV19 and TRBJ2-6; D may be TRBD1 (6 bases). CDR3 length equals 16 residues. V lost 1 base, J lost 4 bases, and 11 bases lay in between. Germline lookup yields CDR1 LNHDA and CDR2 SQIVND (reference sequence). The CDR3 is CASSIVRGAGANVLTF. The DNA for the CDR3 is TGTGCCAGTAGTATAGTCAGGGGCGCGGGGGCCAACGTCCTGACTTTC.

The genes are TRBV5-8 and TRBJ1-6; possibly TRBD1 for D (6 bases). CDR3 size: 16 residues. Germline loops: CDR1 SGHTS, CDR2 YDEGEE. The V and J ends lost 6 bases and 6 bases respectively, with 19 bases between them. CDR3 protein: CASILPGGALNSPLHF. CDR3 nucleotide sequence: TGTGCCAGCATCCTTCCGGGGGGGGCCCTTAATTCACCCCTCCACTTT.

The genes are TRBV2 and TRBJ2-5; 12 bases map to TRBD2. Germline lookup yields CDR1 SNHLY and CDR2 FYNNEI. This CDR3 spans 15 amino acids. The trim removed 7 bases at V and 3 bases at J, leaving 6 bases unmatched. CDR3 nucleotide sequence: TGTGCCAGCAAACCGACTAGCGGGGGCAAAGAGACCCAGTACTTC. Its protein product is CASKPTSGGKETQYF. Full variable domain (outside the CDR3, taken from reference TRBV2 and TRBJ2-5): EPEVTQTPSHQVTQMGQEVILRCVPISNHLYFYWYRQILGQKVEFLVSFYNNEISEKSEIFDDQFSVERPDGSNFTLKIRSTKLEDSAMYFCASKPTSGGKETQYFGPGTRLLVL.

V gene TRBV5-1 combines with J gene TRBJ1-2; 10 bases are a match to TRBD1. The V and J ends lost 5 bases and 6 bases, in that order; junction bases with no gene match: 4. The CDR3 contains 13 residues. Per the germline V gene, CDR1 is SGHRS and CDR2 is YFSETQ. The CDR3 here is CASRRGTGDGYTF. The DNA of the CDR3 is TGCGCCAGCAGGCGAGGGACAGGGGATGGCTACACCTTC.

The chain links TRBV3-1 (or the pseudogene TRBV3-2) to TRBJ2-3; 16 nucleotides line up with TRBD2. Germline loops: CDR1 LGHDT, CDR2 YNNKEL (reference sequence). This CDR3 is built from 19 residues. Trimming at V came to 4 bases and at J to 4 bases, leaving 11 bases not matched to a gene. This CDR3 is CASSLSGLAGGPNADTQYF. The CDR3 DNA is TGTGCCAGCAGCCTTTCGGGACTAGCGGGGGGGCCAAATGCAGATACGCAGTATTTT.

J is TRBJ1-3 and V is TRBV19; no definite D call. CDR3 length equals 14 residues. In germline, CDR1 is LNHDA, CDR2 SQIVND (reference sequence). V lost 3 bases to trimming and J lost 5 bases, with 11 bases between them. The CDR3 spells CASSIADTRNTIYF. Written as DNA, the CDR3 is TGTGCCAGTAGTATCGCCGACACCCGAAACACCATATATTTT.

The chain recombines TRBV24-1 with TRBJ2-5; TRBD1 agrees at 8 bases. The trim removed 3 bases at V and 4 bases at J, leaving 18 bases unmatched. The germline V gene has CDR1 KGHDR and CDR2 SFDVKD. This CDR3 comprises 19 residues. The CDR3 reads CATSDPGQGVGYYGETQYF. The CDR3, as DNA: TGTGCCACCAGTGATCCTGGACAGGGCGTGGGCTATTACGGAGAGACCCAGTACTTC.

The genes are TRBV9 and TRBJ2-3; D gene uncertain. The CDR3 loop spans 12 amino acids. V lost 4 bases to trimming and J lost 6 bases, with 9 bases between them. Germline lookup yields CDR1 SGDLS and CDR2 YYNGEE. The CDR3 nucleotides read TGTGCCAGCAGCTATAGTCTGGATACGCAGTATTTT. This sequence encodes CASSYSLDTQYF.

V and J are TRBV15 and TRBJ2-4, with D possibly being TRBD2 (5 bases). The V and J ends lost 5 bases and 0 bases respectively, with 23 bases between them. Germline V gene data show CDR1 as LNHNV and CDR2 as YYDKDF (reference sequence). The CDR3 has 19 amino acids. The DNA of the CDR3 is TGTGCCACCAGCTCCAATGCGGCACGGGGAGCCCTAGCCAAAAACATTCAGTACTTC. Amino acids: CATSSNAARGALAKNIQYF.

As for this clone: Mismatch with germline at one junction end may stem from a read error. V is TRBV7-9 and J is TRBJ2-1, with TRBD2 matching over 11 bases. This CDR3 contains 12 residues. Looked up from germline, CDR1 is SEHNR and CDR2 is FQNEAQ (reference sequence). The DNA for the CDR3 is TGTGCCAGCAGCTCCCAGACTAGCGGGGAAATCTTC. Residues: CASSSQTSGEIF.

The sample holds one count of this clone. V is TRBV3-1 (or the pseudogene TRBV3-2) and J is TRBJ1-1; 12 bases agree with TRBD1. CDR1 and CDR2 (germline): LGHDT, YNNKEL (reference sequence). The CDR3 length is 15 residues. Germline trimming cut 4 bases from V and 5 bases from J; bases unmatched to any gene: 5. The DNA of the CDR3 is TGTGCCAGCAGCCGAGGGGACAGGGGGCGAACTGAAGCTTTCTTT. It encodes CASSRGDRGRTEAFF.

The CDR3 protein is CASSLGYNSPLHF. CDR3 nucleotides: TGTGCCAGCAGCCTCGGCTATAATTCACCCCTCCACTTT. V is TRBV6-5 and J is TRBJ1-6; D call uncertain. The CDR3 sequence is 13 residues long. Germline V lookup: CDR1 MNHEY, CDR2 SVGAGI. The germline V and J ends were trimmed by 6 bases and 3 bases, with 6 bases remaining between them.

CDR3 in DNA: TGTGCCAGCAAAGGACTAGCGGGGGACCTTACCTTTTCCAATACGCAGTATTTT. It is translated as CASKGLAGDLTFSNTQYF. V is TRBV25-1 and J is TRBJ2-3, with TRBD2 matching 13 bases. This CDR3 has 18 residues. Per the germline V gene, CDR1 is MGHDK and CDR2 is SYGVNS. The J segment lost 7 bases and the V segment lost 7 bases, leaving 17 bases of the junction unmatched.